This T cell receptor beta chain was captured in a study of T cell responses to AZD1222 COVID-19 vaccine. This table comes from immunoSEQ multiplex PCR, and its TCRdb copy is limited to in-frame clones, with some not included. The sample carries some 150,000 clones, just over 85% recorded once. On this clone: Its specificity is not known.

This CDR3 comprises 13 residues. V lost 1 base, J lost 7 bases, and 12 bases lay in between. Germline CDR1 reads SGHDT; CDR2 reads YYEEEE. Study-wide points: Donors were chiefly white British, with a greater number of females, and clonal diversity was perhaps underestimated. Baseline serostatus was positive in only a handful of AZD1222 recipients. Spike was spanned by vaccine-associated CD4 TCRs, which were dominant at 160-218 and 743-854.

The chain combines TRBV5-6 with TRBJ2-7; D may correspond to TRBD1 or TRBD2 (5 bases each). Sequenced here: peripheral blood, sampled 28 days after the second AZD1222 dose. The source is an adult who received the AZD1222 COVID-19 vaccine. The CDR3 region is CASSLRQGGEQYF. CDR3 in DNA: TGTGCCAGCAGCTTGCGGCAGGGCGGGGAGCAGTACTTC.